This is a list of T cell receptor beta chains from one sample in a study of blood T cell repertoires in COVID-19. This table comes from immunoSEQ multiplex PCR, and its TCRdb copy is limited to in-frame clones, with some not included. The data contain approximately 65,000 clones, approximately 93% of them singletons. Material for sequencing was peripheral blood. These receptors all stem from a man aged 70 or older with active COVID-19. Both conserved end residues are part of each CDR3. A D gene is named only where the DNA matches it firmly. The size field is filled for only some rows; it gives once, few, many or a size class.

clone size	V gene	J gene	D gene	CDR3 protein
once	TRBV5-4	TRBJ1-2	TRBD1	CASSYRGQGYGYTF
.	TRBV6-5	TRBJ1-2	TRBD1	CASSLRDRSNYGYTF
.	TRBV3-1/TRBV3-2	TRBJ1-2	.	CASSPRGINYGYTF
once	TRBV5-6	TRBJ2-1	.	CASTSPGDWGVLYNEQFF
.	TRBV3-1/TRBV3-2	TRBJ1-3	.	CASSRTRDTIYF
.	TRBV28	TRBJ1-2	.	CASSVRGGGGNYGYTF
once	TRBV6-2/TRBV6-3	TRBJ1-2	TRBD1	CASSYSKGTGYGYTF
.	TRBV19	TRBJ2-1	TRBD2	CASRNSGGVNEQFF
.	TRBV4-3	TRBJ2-2	.	CASSLTRGGANTGELFF
once	TRBV4-3	TRBJ1-1	.	CASSLHRRGTEAFF
.	TRBV6-2/TRBV6-3	TRBJ2-1	.	CASSLLARAYNEQFF
.	TRBV6-5	TRBJ2-2	.	CASSLESSPTGELFF
.	TRBV10-1	TRBJ1-1	TRBD1	CASSLGGQGTEAFF
.	TRBV28	TRBJ1-5	TRBD1	CASSTKTGWQPQHF
.	TRBV7-9	TRBJ1-2	.	CASSLNSGGYTF
.	TRBV7-6	TRBJ2-1	TRBD2	CASSLVVAGVLGEQFF
.	TRBV12-3/TRBV12-4	TRBJ2-5	.	CASGERGETQYF
.	TRBV10-1	TRBJ1-1	.	CASSKQATEAFF
once	TRBV29-1	TRBJ1-1	TRBD1	CSVDTGVNTEAFF